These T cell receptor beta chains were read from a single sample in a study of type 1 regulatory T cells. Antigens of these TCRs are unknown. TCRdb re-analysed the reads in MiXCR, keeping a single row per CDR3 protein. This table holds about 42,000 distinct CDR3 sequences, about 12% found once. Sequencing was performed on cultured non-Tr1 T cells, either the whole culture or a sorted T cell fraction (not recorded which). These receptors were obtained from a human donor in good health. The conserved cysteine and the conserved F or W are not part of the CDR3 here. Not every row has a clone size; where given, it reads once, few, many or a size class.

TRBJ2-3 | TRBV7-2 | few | ASSLDAGTKDTQY
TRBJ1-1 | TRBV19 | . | ASSILRGMNTEAF
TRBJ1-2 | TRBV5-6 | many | ASSPGEYGYT
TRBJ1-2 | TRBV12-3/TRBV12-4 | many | ASSMGQGAGIGYT
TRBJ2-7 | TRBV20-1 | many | SASHRDSSYEQY
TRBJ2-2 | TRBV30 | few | AWRRVDRSGELF
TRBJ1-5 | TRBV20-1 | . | SAPPGQGNQPQH
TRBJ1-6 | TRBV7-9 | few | ASSLDGTGGNSPLH
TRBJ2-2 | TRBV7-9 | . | ASRSSGSTGELF
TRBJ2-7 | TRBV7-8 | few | ASSPDSLYEQY
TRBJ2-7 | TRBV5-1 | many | ASSLDRYEQY
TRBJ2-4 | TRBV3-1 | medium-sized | ASSQDSGKQNIQY
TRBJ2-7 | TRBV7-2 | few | ASSSQGLAPGYEQY
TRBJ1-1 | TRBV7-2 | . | ASRGGLNTEAF
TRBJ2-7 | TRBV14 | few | ASSYTTVTYEQY
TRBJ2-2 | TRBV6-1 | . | ASSPNRNTGELF
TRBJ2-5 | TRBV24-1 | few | ATSEAGGKQETQY
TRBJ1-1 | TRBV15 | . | ATSRDPAQGSEAF
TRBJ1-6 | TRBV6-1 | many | AGRTGASPLH
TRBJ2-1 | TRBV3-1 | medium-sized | ASSQDPGGRALNEQF
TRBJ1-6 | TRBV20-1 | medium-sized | SAPGPGGNSPLH
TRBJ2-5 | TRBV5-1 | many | ASSLVLGQQETQY
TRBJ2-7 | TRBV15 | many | ATSSPDRGISEQY
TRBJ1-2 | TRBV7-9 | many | ASRAPGQRDVGYGYT
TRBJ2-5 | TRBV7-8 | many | ASSPGLGAGVVETQY
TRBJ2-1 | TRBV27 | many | ASSFLRGSGAYNEQF
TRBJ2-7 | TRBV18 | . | ASSPGTHYEQY
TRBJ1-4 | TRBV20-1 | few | SARSTINEKLF
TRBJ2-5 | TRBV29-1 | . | SVPGQGAETQY
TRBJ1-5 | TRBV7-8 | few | ASSRDRGDNQPQH
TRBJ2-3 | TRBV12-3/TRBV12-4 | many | ASLGGDTDTQY
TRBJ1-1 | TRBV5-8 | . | ASSLILAGPAF
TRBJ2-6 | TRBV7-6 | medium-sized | ASSLITSDLRLSGANVLT
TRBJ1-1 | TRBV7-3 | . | ASSFTGTNTEAF
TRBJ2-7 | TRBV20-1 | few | SARKGQGFRRSYEQY
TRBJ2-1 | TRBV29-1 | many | SVGLANNEQF
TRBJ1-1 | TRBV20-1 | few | SALGWAHTEAF
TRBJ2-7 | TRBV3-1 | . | ASRNRGSYEQY
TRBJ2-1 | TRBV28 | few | ASRFEQTSYNEQF